This is a list of T cell receptor beta chains from one sample in a study of cytomegalovirus exposure and HLA in healthy donors. The assay was immunoSEQ multiplex PCR, and TCRdb's table has in-frame clones only and misses some. The sample yields approximately 180,000 clones, around 84% seen once. Sequencing was done on a sample of PBMCs. The receptors stem from a woman younger than 35 in good health and CMV-seronegative. CDR3s include the opening cysteine and the closing phenylalanine or tryptophan.

>TRBV7-2|TRBJ2-3
CASSLGLAGGDTQYF
>TRBV9|TRBJ1-3
CASSVGPLFSGNTIYF
>TRBV5-1|TRBJ2-7
CASSPSGRSSSYEQYF
>TRBV5-1|TRBJ2-7
CASSLEGQGAYEQYF
>TRBV10-3|TRBJ1-2
CAISGEGEGARIYGYTF
>TRBV19|TRBJ1-5
CASSIERRARLPRQPQHF
>TRBV30|TRBJ1-5
CAWSVPVAGQPQHF
>TRBV7-2|TRBJ1-2
CASSSSPGGYGYTF
>TRBV5-1|TRBJ1-1
CASSLGTGDTEAFF
>TRBV5-4|TRBJ2-3
CASSLVGQGTDTQYF
>TRBV27|TRBJ2-2
CASSLQTTVAGELFF
>TRBV18|TRBJ1-6
CASSPRGTGNSPLHF
>TRBV6-4|TRBJ1-2
CASRPGLNYGYTF
>TRBV19|TRBJ2-7
CASSIAGLAGYEQYF
>TRBV7-2|TRBJ1-1
CASDRPNRLNTEAFF
>TRBV28|TRBJ2-1
CASSPRGSEQFF
>TRBV7-2|TRBJ2-2
CASSLAPAGNTGELFF
>TRBV2|TRBJ2-2
CASSEGGRRTGELFF
>TRBV5-1|TRBJ2-5
CASSLRGPGETQYF
>TRBV7-9|TRBJ2-1
CASSLITFRSSHSYNEQFF
>TRBV6-5|TRBJ1-6
CASSYRWSSYNSPLHF
>TRBV5-1|TRBJ2-2
CASTEGMGAGELFF
>TRBV10-3|TRBJ2-2
CAIRTESTGELFF
>TRBV5-1|TRBJ2-1
CASSPPRTSGGNNEQFF
>TRBV5-4|TRBJ2-1
CASSLRTGDPYNEQFF
>TRBV7-9|TRBJ2-1
CASSARGSPNNEQFF
>TRBV30|TRBJ1-5
CAWSGGSNQPQHF
>TRBV4-1|TRBJ2-2
CASNTLETSGRNTGELFF
>TRBV7-9|TRBJ1-4
CASSSSGATNEKLFF
>TRBV28|TRBJ2-5
CASSLYTRTGEETQYF
>TRBV7-9|TRBJ2-3
CASSSPGQGVADTQYF
>TRBV18|TRBJ2-1
CASSPPSDRGYNEQFF
>TRBV19|TRBJ2-3
CASGGPRMGTQYF
>TRBV4-3|TRBJ1-2
CASSHAPQGVSGGYTF
>TRBV11-2|TRBJ2-5
CASSLGGGIQETQYF
>TRBV11-3|TRBJ1-2
CASSLGPGGYGYTF
>TRBV6-5|TRBJ2-6
CASSYFEGSGANVLTF
>TRBV5-1|TRBJ2-3
CASSLAGTSGRAPDTQYF
>TRBV5-6|TRBJ2-3
CASSLALDTQYF
>TRBV11-2|TRBJ1-5
CASSLDQGSNQPQHF
>TRBV6-1|TRBJ1-5
CASTLASFNQPQHF
>TRBV7-2|TRBJ1-2
CASSHGTNTEGYTF
>TRBV7-2|TRBJ2-1
CASRPRSGRARNEQFF
>TRBV7-3|TRBJ2-1
CASSLAAYNEQFF
>TRBV18|TRBJ1-5
CASSLQNRGYSNQPQHF
>TRBV10-3|TRBJ2-7
CAITPTGTGPSYEQYF
>TRBV5-4|TRBJ2-7
CASSLPGGEQYF
>TRBV5-1|TRBJ2-1
CASSLPRGDNEQFF
>TRBV25-1|TRBJ2-6
CASSRYSGANVLTF
>TRBV2|TRBJ1-2
CASGRIRGASTRGYTF
>TRBV27|TRBJ2-7
CASSFAGGPYEQYF
>TRBV5-1|TRBJ2-3
CASSLAGNSPLADTQYF
>TRBV6-1|TRBJ1-5
CASSEVGRGWQPQHF